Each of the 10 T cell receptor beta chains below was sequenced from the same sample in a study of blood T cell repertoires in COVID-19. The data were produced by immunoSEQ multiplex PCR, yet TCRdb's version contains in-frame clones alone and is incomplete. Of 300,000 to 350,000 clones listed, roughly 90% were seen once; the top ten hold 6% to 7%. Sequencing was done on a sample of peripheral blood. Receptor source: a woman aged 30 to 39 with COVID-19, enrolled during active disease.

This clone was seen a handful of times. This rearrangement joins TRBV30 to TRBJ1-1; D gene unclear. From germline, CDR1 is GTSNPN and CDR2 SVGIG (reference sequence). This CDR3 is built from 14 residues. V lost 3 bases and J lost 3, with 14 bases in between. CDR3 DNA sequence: TGTGCCTGGAGGTACGGGGAATGGGACACTGAAGCTTTCTTT. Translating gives CAWRYGEWDTEAFF.

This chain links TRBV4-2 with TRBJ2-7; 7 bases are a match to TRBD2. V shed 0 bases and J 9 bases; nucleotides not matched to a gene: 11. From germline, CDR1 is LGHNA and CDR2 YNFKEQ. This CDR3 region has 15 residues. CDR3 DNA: TGTGCCAGCAGCCAAGATCTTGGCGGGAGAGTCGGGCAGTACTTC. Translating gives CASSQDLGGRVGQYF.

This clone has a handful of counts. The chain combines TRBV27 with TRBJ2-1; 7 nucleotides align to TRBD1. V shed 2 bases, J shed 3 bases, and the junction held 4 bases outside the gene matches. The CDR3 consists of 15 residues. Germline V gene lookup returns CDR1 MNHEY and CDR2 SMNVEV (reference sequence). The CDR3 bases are TGTGCCAGCAGTTTAAGGGGACAGAACTACAATGAGCAGTTCTTC. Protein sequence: CASSLRGQNYNEQFF.

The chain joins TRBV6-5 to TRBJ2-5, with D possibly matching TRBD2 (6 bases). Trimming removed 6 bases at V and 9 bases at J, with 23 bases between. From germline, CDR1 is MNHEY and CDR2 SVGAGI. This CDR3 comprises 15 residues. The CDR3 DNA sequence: TGTGCCAGCAGCAAACCGGGAGCTCAAAGAGTGGCCCAGTACTTC. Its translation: CASSKPGAQRVAQYF.

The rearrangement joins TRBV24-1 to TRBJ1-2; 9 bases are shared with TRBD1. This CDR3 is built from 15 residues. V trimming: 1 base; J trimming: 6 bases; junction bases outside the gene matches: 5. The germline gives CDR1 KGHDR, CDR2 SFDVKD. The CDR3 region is CATSDFPDRGHGYTF. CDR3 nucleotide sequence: TGTGCCACCAGTGATTTCCCGGACAGGGGCCATGGCTACACCTTC.

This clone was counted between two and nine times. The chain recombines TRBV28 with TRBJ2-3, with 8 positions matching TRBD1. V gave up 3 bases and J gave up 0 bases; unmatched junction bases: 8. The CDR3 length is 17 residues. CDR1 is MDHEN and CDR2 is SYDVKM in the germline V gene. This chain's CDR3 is CASSFPVRTGSTDTQYF. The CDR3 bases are TGTGCCAGCAGTTTCCCGGTCCGGACAGGGAGCACAGATACGCAGTATTTT. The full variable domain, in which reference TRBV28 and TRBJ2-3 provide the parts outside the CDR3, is DVKVTQSSRYLVKRTGEKVFLECVQDMDHENMFWYRQDPGLGLRLIYFSYDVKMKEKGDIPEGYSVSREKKERFSLILESASTNQTSMYLCASSFPVRTGSTDTQYFGPGTRLTVL.

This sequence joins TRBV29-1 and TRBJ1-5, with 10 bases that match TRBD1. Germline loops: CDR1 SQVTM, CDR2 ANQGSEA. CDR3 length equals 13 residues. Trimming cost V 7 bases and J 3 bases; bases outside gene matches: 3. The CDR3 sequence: CSAGQGINQPQHF. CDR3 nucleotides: TGCAGCGCGGGACAGGGGATCAATCAGCCCCAGCATTTT. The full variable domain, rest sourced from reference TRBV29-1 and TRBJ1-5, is SAVISQKPSRDICQRGTSLTIQCQVDSQVTMMFWYRQQPGQSLTLIATANQGSEATYESGFVIDKFPISRPNLTFSTLTVSNMSPEDSSIYLCSAGQGINQPQHFGDGTRLSIL.

In DNA, the CDR3 is TGTGCCAGCAGTTACTCCTACCCTGCTACAGATACGCAGTATTTT. It codes for CASSYSYPATDTQYF. This chain connects TRBV6-5 to TRBJ2-3; D gene unclear. CDR1 MNHEY and CDR2 SVGAGI come from the germline V gene. Trimming pared 0 bases from V and 3 bases from J, leaving 10 bases between. The length of the CDR3 is 15 residues.

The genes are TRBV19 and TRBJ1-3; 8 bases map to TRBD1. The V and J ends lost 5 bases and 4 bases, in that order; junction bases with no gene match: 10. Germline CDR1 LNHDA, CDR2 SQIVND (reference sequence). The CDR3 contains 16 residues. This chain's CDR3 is CASSARQGMPGNTIYF. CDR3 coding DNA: TGTGCCAGTAGTGCCCGACAGGGGATGCCGGGAAACACCATATATTTT.

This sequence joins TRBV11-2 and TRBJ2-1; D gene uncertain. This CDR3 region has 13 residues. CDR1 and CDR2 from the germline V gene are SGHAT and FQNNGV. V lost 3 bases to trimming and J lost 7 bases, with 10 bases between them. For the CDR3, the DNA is TGTGCCAGCAGCTTGACACTCGCTAATGAGCAGTTCTTC. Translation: CASSLTLANEQFF.